This T cell receptor beta chain appears in the sequencing data of a study of blood T cell repertoires in COVID-19. About the research overall: The cDNA or gDNA used as material had been derived from T cells, B-cell-depleted T cells, or PBMCs.

The ends were cut back, 4 bases at V and 0 bases at J, with 12 bases in the middle. Germline V lookup: CDR1 LGHDT, CDR2 YNNKEL (reference sequence). This CDR3 is 15 amino acids long. Using immunoSEQ multiplex PCR, the repertoire was profiled, and TCRdb retains in-frame clones only, with some absent. Among approximately 70,000 clones, 70% to 85% were seen once, and the ten largest hold 35% to 45%. This receptor was identified in a woman in her 70s with acute or convalescent COVID-19. Sequences were obtained from peripheral blood. The chain uses TRBV3-1 (or the pseudogene TRBV3-2) and TRBJ1-2; D may be TRBD1 (6 bases). The CDR3 bases are TGTGCCAGCAGCCTCCAGGGGAGAACTAACTATGGCTACACCTTC. Amino acid sequence: CASSLQGRTNYGYTF.